A selection of T cell receptor beta chains follows, all from one sample in a study of siplizumab effects on memory and regulatory T cells. Clones were read by immunoSEQ multiplex PCR, and TCRdb kept only the in-frame ones, dropping some. The sample shows around 100,000 clones, about 93% of them seen only once. Sequencing input: Tregs sorted from blood. These receptors were collected from a human donor in good health. Both conserved end residues are part of each CDR3. Each record gives: J gene, clone size, D gene, V gene, CDR3 protein, CDR3 DNA. The D gene is left open where the match is weak. A clone size is listed for some rows: how often the clone was seen (once, few, many), or a class if it is expanded.

TRBJ1-3,.,TRBD1,TRBV4-1,CASSQASLGQGPALSGNTIYF,TGCGCCAGCAGCCAAGCTTCCCTGGGACAGGGCCCAGCTCTCTCTGGAAACACCATATATTTT
TRBJ2-7,.,.,TRBV9,CASSPRQFGYEQYF,TGTGCCAGCAGCCCACGACAGTTCGGGTACGAGCAGTACTTC
TRBJ2-7,.,.,TRBV18,CASSPDGVETYEQYF,TGTGCCAGCTCACCAGATGGGGTGGAAACCTACGAGCAGTACTTC
TRBJ2-1,.,.,TRBV11-2,CASSRSNEQFF,TGTGCCAGCAGCCGCAGCAATGAGCAGTTCTTC
TRBJ1-4,.,.,TRBV6-6,CASSYPNEKLFF,TGTGCCAGCAGTTACCCTAATGAAAAACTGTTTTTT
TRBJ2-7,.,TRBD1,TRBV4-1,CASSQRIPGQDYYEQYF,TGCGCCAGCAGCCAGCGTATTCCGGGACAGGACTACTACGAGCAGTACTTC
TRBJ2-7,.,TRBD1,TRBV28,CASSLYSGGFSYEQYF,TGTGCCAGCAGTTTATATTCAGGGGGCTTCTCCTACGAGCAGTACTTC
TRBJ1-3,.,.,TRBV9,CASSVESGNTIYF,TGTGCCAGCAGCGTCGAGTCTGGAAACACCATATATTTT
TRBJ2-3,.,.,TRBV19,CASSSGHLTDTQYF,TGTGCCAGTAGTTCGGGACACCTCACAGATACGCAGTATTTT
TRBJ2-1,.,.,TRBV6-6,CASSYSTASSYNEQFF,TGTGCCAGCAGTTACTCGACCGCAAGCTCCTACAATGAGCAGTTCTTC
TRBJ2-3,.,TRBD1,TRBV28,CASSFGQGGPDTQYF,TGTGCCAGCAGTTTCGGACAGGGGGGCCCAGATACGCAGTATTTT
TRBJ2-5,once,.,TRBV14,CASSQHRARETQYF,TGTGCCAGCAGCCAACACAGGGCACGAGAGACCCAGTACTTC
TRBJ2-7,.,.,TRBV7-2,CASSRIGQSSYEQYF,TGTGCCAGCAGCCGTATCGGACAGAGCTCCTACGAGCAGTACTTC
TRBJ2-3,.,TRBD2,TRBV7-9,CASSLGGGRTDTQYF,TGTGCCAGCAGCTTAGGTGGCGGGAGGACAGATACGCAGTATTTT
TRBJ2-1,.,.,TRBV7-3,CASSFSYSGPYNEQFF,TGTGCCAGCAGCTTTTCTTATAGCGGTCCCTACAATGAGCAGTTCTTC